This T cell receptor beta chain originates from a study of blood T cell repertoires in COVID-19. Looking at the study overall: Samples of COVID-19 (acute and convalescent) were obtained from the United States, Italy and Spain. PBMCs, B-cell-depleted T cells, or T cells were the source of the cDNA or gDNA that made up the material.

The CDR3 has 14 residues. V lost 1 base and J 1 base, leaving 6 bases between the germline ends. Germline V gene data show CDR1 as SGHDN and CDR2 as FVKESK. Study processing details: Estimation of nucleated cell counts relied on the amplification of reference gene primers. The protocol was immunoSEQ multiplex PCR, while the TCRdb copy is restricted to in-frame clones and leaves out a portion. V, J and clone size reflect that table, while D and trimming were determined from the DNA. The table has 90,000 or so clones, about 87% seen once; the top ten hold around 0.47%. The sequenced sample was peripheral blood. The chain uses TRBV14 and TRBJ2-3, with a tentative D call TRBD2 (6 bases). The receptor's source is a man aged 55-75 years with acute or convalescent COVID-19. CDR3 DNA sequence: TGTGCCAGCAGCCAAGCGGGAGGCACAGATACGCAGTATTTT. Its translation is CASSQAGGTDTQYF.